The source of this TCR beta chain is a study of cytomegalovirus exposure and HLA in healthy donors. The primer mix had 60 Vbeta and 13 Jbeta primers. Generated by immunoSEQ multiplex PCR, the TCRdb table keeps only in-frame clones and is missing some. The sample includes roughly 86,000 clones, 60% to 80% of them seen just once. This CDR3 has 11 amino acids. The ends were cut back, 3 bases at V and 8 bases at J, with 7 bases in the middle. Germline V lookup: CDR1 MDHEN, CDR2 SYDVKM. Material for sequencing was PBMCs. The clonotype originates from a female donor in good health and CMV-seronegative. The chain carries TRBV28 and TRBJ1-2; the D gene is possibly TRBD1 (5 bases). The CDR3 protein is CASSLGQGYTF. DNA for the CDR3: TGTGCCAGCAGTTTGGGGCAGGGCTACACCTTC.